These 21 T cell receptor beta chains were all obtained from the same sample, sequenced in a study of CD8+ T cells in alopecia areata. Treatment described: oral pan-JAK inhibitor, 5-10 mg twice daily. Extraction of RNA preceded its reverse transcription into cDNA, which served as the sequencing template. Data came from immunoSEQ multiplex PCR; TCRdb stores just in-frame clones and leaves some out. This table holds 150,000 to 200,000 clones, 51% found once. The sequencing here drew on CD8+ T cells sorted from blood, taken at week 52, from a patient treated with tofacitinib. The source of these receptors is a human donor with alopecia areata.

V and J are TRBV11-2 and TRBJ2-5, with TRBD2 as a possible D gene (6 bases). The V and J ends lost 5 bases and 1 base respectively, with 11 bases between them. Germline values: CDR1 SGHAT, CDR2 FQNNGV. The CDR3 length is 14 residues. The CDR3 nucleotides read TGTGCCAGCAGCGCGGGACGGATCCAAGAGACCCAGTACTTC. Its protein is CASSAGRIQETQYF.

The chain joins TRBV30 to TRBJ2-5; D possibly uses TRBD1 or TRBD2 (7 bases each). V was shortened by 4 bases and J by 4 bases, with 16 bases between the two germline ends. Germline V lookup: CDR1 GTSNPN, CDR2 SVGIG (reference sequence). The CDR3 runs 14 residues. CDR3 bases: TGTGCCTGGATCCCAGGGGGGGTGGGAGAGACCCAGTACTTC. Translating gives CAWIPGGVGETQYF. Combining the CDR3 with reference TRBV30 and TRBJ2-5 gives the whole variable domain SQTIHQWPATLVQPVGSPLSLECTVEGTSNPNLYWYRQAAGRGLQLLFYSVGIGQISSEVPQNLSASRPQDRQFILSSKKLLLSDSGFYLCAWIPGGVGETQYFGPGTRLLVL.

This rearrangement joins TRBV7-9 to TRBJ1-2; D is possibly TRBD1 (5 bases). This CDR3 is 14 amino acids long. Germline-derived CDR1 and CDR2 are SEHNR and FQNEAQ (reference sequence). With 4 bases removed from V and 4 bases from J, the gap between germline ends came to 13 bases. CDR3 region: CASSSTGPRYGYTF. CDR3 nucleotides: TGTGCCAGCAGCTCAACGGGACCACGCTATGGCTACACCTTC.

The chain carries TRBV18 and TRBJ2-3, with 13 bases matching TRBD2. Germline V gives CDR1 KGHSH, CDR2 LQKENI. J lost 5 bases, V lost 1 base, and 3 bases had no gene match. CDR3 length: 16 amino acids. Here the CDR3 reads CASSPRLAGGRDTQYF. CDR3 DNA sequence: TGTGCCAGCTCACCACGACTAGCGGGGGGCCGAGATACGCAGTATTTT.

This clone was seen a handful of times. CDR3 residues: CASSLDGAGGQETQYF. The CDR3 nucleotides read TGCGCCAGCAGCTTGGATGGGGCGGGGGGTCAAGAGACCCAGTACTTC. The genes are TRBV5-1 and TRBJ2-5; 8 bases are a match to TRBD2. Germline assignment: CDR1 SGHRS and CDR2 YFSETQ. Trimming took 0 bases from V and 2 from J; bases not matched to a gene: 6. The CDR3 is 16 residues long.

The chain employs TRBV6-5 and TRBJ1-4; D remains unclear. The CDR3 is 15 residues long. Looked up from germline, CDR1 is MNHEY and CDR2 is SVGAGI. V dropped 2 bases and J dropped 0 bases, with 7 bases sitting between them. The CDR3 sequence: CASSYSFATNEKLFF. The CDR3 bases are TGTGCCAGCAGTTACAGTTTCGCAACTAATGAAAAACTGTTTTTT.

As DNA, the CDR3 is TGTGCCAGCAGCCGGGACAGGGTCCAAGACTATGGCTACACCTTC. It encodes CASSRDRVQDYGYTF. V usage is TRBV7-2 and J usage is TRBJ1-2; 9 nucleotides line up with TRBD1. The length of the CDR3 is 15 residues. Looked up from germline, CDR1 is SGHTA and CDR2 is FQGNSA. V lost 5 bases, J lost 3 bases, and 7 bases stayed unmatched.

This clone was detected only a few times. The gene calls are TRBV7-8 and TRBJ1-3; D gene unclear. The CDR3 is 16 residues long. Trimming shortened V by 1 base and J by 1 base, and 11 bases separated the two germline ends. Germline-derived CDR1 and CDR2 are SGHVS and FQNEAQ. CDR3: CASSLVPEGSGNTIYF. Written as DNA, the CDR3 is TGTGCCAGCAGCTTAGTCCCAGAAGGATCTGGAAACACCATATATTTT.

Only a few counts were recorded for this clone. The V gene is TRBV7-3, the J gene TRBJ2-3; TRBD2 matches at 9 bases. The germline V gene encodes CDR1 SGHTA and CDR2 FQGTGA. V dropped 3 bases and J dropped 3; count of bases not matched to a gene: 4. The length of the CDR3 is 15 residues. In DNA form, the CDR3 reads TGTGCCAGCAGCTTTATGGCGGGGGGGACAGATACGCAGTATTTT. It encodes CASSFMAGGTDTQYF.

The chain has TRBV15 and TRBJ2-3, with D perhaps matching TRBD2 (6 bases). V lost 2 bases, J lost 2 bases, and 20 bases lay in between. CDR1 and CDR2 (germline): LNHNV, YYDKDF (reference sequence). CDR3 length: 18 residues. The CDR3 coding sequence is TGTGCCACCAGCAGATCTACCGGGACGTCGGGAGCCACAGATACGCAGTATTTT. Residues: CATSRSTGTSGATDTQYF.

The V and J genes are TRBV6-5 and TRBJ2-7, with D possibly matching TRBD2 (6 bases). CDR3 size: 15 residues. Germline loops: CDR1 MNHEY, CDR2 SVGAGI. Trimming cost V 2 bases and J 3 bases, with 14 bases left between them. CDR3 DNA sequence: TGTGCCAGCAGTTACCTTTTGGCGCGGGACTACGAGCAGTACTTC. Amino acids: CASSYLLARDYEQYF.

V gene TRBV9 combines with J gene TRBJ2-1; D gene uncertain. V lost 1 base, J lost 3 bases, and 5 bases lay in between. The V gene's germline CDR1 is SGDLS and CDR2 YYNGEE. There are 13 residues in the CDR3. CDR3 DNA sequence: TGTGCCAGCAGCGTATTGGGCTACAATGAGCAGTTCTTC. Encoded protein: CASSVLGYNEQFF.

The V call is TRBV4-1, the J call TRBJ1-1; no definite D call. V lost 1 base, J lost 5 bases, and 11 bases lay in between. Germline V gives CDR1 MGHRA, CDR2 YSYEKL. The CDR3 is 14 residues long. DNA of the CDR3: TGCGCCAGCAGCCAAGTCGTGAGGGATACTGAAGCTTTCTTT. Its protein product is CASSQVVRDTEAFF.

The chain couples TRBV9 to TRBJ2-1, with 10 bases aligning to TRBD2. The V and J ends lost 0 bases and 7 bases, in that order; junction bases with no gene match: 4. Germline lookup yields CDR1 SGDLS and CDR2 YYNGEE. The CDR3 sequence is 15 residues long. The CDR3 spells CASSVVAGGTNEQFF. CDR3 coding DNA: TGTGCCAGCAGCGTAGTAGCGGGGGGCACAAATGAGCAGTTCTTC. Combining the CDR3 with reference TRBV9 and TRBJ2-1 gives the whole variable domain DSGVTQTPKHLITATGQRVTLRCSPRSGDLSVYWYQQSLDQGLQFLIQYYNGEERAKGNILERFSAQQFPDLHSELNLSSLELGDSALYFCASSVVAGGTNEQFFGPGTRLTVL.

This clone occurred a few times. The chain recombines TRBV6-4 with TRBJ1-5; D is undetermined. CDR3 length: 13 residues. V lost 6 bases and J lost 6, with 12 bases in between. CDR1 MRHNA and CDR2 SNTAGT come from the germline V gene. The CDR3 here is CASSRESGQPQHF. Here the CDR3 DNA reads TGTGCCAGCAGCCGGGAAAGCGGTCAGCCCCAGCATTTT.

The chain combines TRBV4-1 with TRBJ2-7, with D tentatively TRBD1 (6 bases). Trimming removed 6 bases from V and 0 bases from J, with 18 bases in between. The CDR3 runs 16 residues. Germline lookup yields CDR1 MGHRA and CDR2 YSYEKL. This chain's CDR3 is CASRLGEGDNSYEQYF. In DNA form, the CDR3 reads TGCGCCAGCAGGCTGGGTGAGGGGGACAACTCCTACGAGCAGTACTTC.

The V gene is TRBV9, the J gene TRBJ1-2; the D gene is possibly TRBD1 (6 bases). The CDR3 runs 14 residues. V was pared by 4 bases and J by 4 bases, with 14 bases between. Germline lookup yields CDR1 SGDLS and CDR2 YYNGEE. The CDR3: CASSLRTVGYGYTF. The CDR3 nucleotides are TGTGCCAGCAGCTTAAGGACAGTCGGCTATGGCTACACCTTC.

The J gene is TRBJ2-6, the V gene TRBV23-1; D is unclear. TRBV23-1 is noted as an ORF with a role that remains uncertain. The CDR3 runs to 16 residues. V lost 0 bases, J lost 4 bases, and 10 bases lay in between. In DNA form, the CDR3 reads TGCGCCAGCAGTCAATCTCCCGCGACAGGGGCCAACGTCCTGACTTTC. Its protein product is CASSQSPATGANVLTF.

This chain uses TRBV2 with TRBJ1-6; the D is unclear. Trimming removed 2 bases at V and 6 bases at J, with 11 bases between. The V gene's germline CDR1 is SNHLY and CDR2 FYNNEI. The CDR3 loop spans 15 amino acids. CDR3 bases: TGTGCCAGCAGTGAATCAGAAGGACTTAATTCACCCCTCCACTTT. Amino acids: CASSESEGLNSPLHF.

The genes are TRBV7-9 and TRBJ2-2, with 9 positions matching TRBD2. Germline V gives CDR1 SEHNR, CDR2 FQNEAQ (reference sequence). Unmatched junction bases numbered 1, after V lost 3 bases and J lost 2 bases. The CDR3 sequence is 15 residues long. The CDR3 protein is CASSLRGGNTGELFF. Written as DNA, the CDR3 is TGTGCCAGCAGCTTGCGGGGGGGCAACACCGGGGAGCTGTTTTTT.

This clone was seen a handful of times. The chain joins TRBV7-2 to TRBJ1-2, with 7 bases fitting TRBD1. This CDR3 has 15 amino acids. The trim removed 0 bases at V and 2 bases at J, leaving 3 bases unmatched. Germline assignment: CDR1 SGHTA and CDR2 FQGNSA. CDR3 bases: TGTGCCAGCAGCTTAGCCCCGACAGGGAACTATGGCTACACCTTC. Its protein product is CASSLAPTGNYGYTF.